This T cell receptor beta chain stems from a study of T cell responses to AZD1222 COVID-19 vaccine (dated by TCRdb to the early 2020s). Notes on the research overall: TCR sequencing covered fewer than 250 trial participants: 200 to 210 given two doses of AZD1222 and approximately 26 given two doses of MenACWY control vaccine. Trial participants were enrolled by age into subgroups of 18-55, 56-69 and 70-plus years, and around 150, 28 and 57 TCR-sequenced participants, respectively, were included in these subgroups. Points the paper makes about the study in general: Most participants were white British and females outnumbered males, and the authors suggested that clonal diversity may have been underestimated. Epitopes outside the regions mutated in the B.1.351 and B.1.1.7 variants were reportedly recognized by nearly half of the unique spike-specific TCRs. In the small 56-69-year group, the increase in depth fell short of significance, most likely because of low power. No day 14 peak-response samples were available, so repertoires were characterized only after the peak T cell response. Vaccine-associated CD4 TCRs spanned the whole spike protein, with dominant responses in regions 160-218 and 743-854. Only a handful of AZD1222 recipients were SARS-CoV-2 seropositive at baseline, limiting conclusions about previously exposed vaccinees. After two AZD1222 doses, both the breadth and the depth of spike-specific TCRs were significantly higher than at day 0 and than in MenACWY recipients.

The time point label for this specimen denotes: about 28 days (+/-7) after the second vaccine dose. AZD1222 recipients whose second dose came at about 4 weeks and those whose second dose came at about 12 weeks were combined into one group, since spike-specific TCR depth and breadth did not differ between the two schedules. The vaccinee samples were drawn from two UK trials, COV001 and COV002, one of which was a single-blind randomized controlled phase 2/3 trial testing AZD1222 (ChAdOx1 nCoV-19) in healthy adults. For TCRbeta chain sequencing, PBMC samples were collected from trial participants at day 0 and at day 28 after the second dose. Of note for this clone: Its cognate antigen has yet to be identified. Base qualities are not at hand, and no much larger clone is one base apart.

The CDR3 regions of human TCRbeta chains were analyzed by immunosequencing. On the study's bioinformatics: Repertoire TCRs were matched against a reference library of SARS-CoV-2-specific TCRs generated with the MIRA antigen-specificity platform. Breadth was defined as the fraction of unique TCRs that were SARS-CoV-2-associated, and depth was defined as the fraction of total T cells that were SARS-CoV-2-associated. Using the MIRA data, each spike-specific TCR was assigned both to the spike region to which the TCR was reactive and to a CD4 or CD8 class. Log10-transformed breadth and depth values were compared by one-way ANOVA with Sidak's multiple comparisons tests. Entries here come from immuneACCESS through TCRdb and include only in-frame sequences with V and J called. Some clones fail to appear in such tables; in the studies checked, an unresolved V gene covers under half of the shortfall, and the cause of the remainder is unknown. V and J calls and clone size are given by that table; D and trimming were obtained from the DNA. For this sample the table gives 150,000 to 200,000 clones, of which under 95% were detected only once. 0.9% to 1.2% of the sample belongs to the ten largest clones.

CDR1 and CDR2, looked up from the germline V gene, are MNHEY and SVGAGI. The CDR3 covers 15 residues, taking in both the cysteine and the phenylalanine. Solely the CDR3 DNA is kept, with 45 bases framed from the first base. Trimming leaves V shorter by 5 bases and J shorter by 4 bases, with the junction holding 10 bases beyond the gene matches. The material sequenced was peripheral blood, taken 28 days after the second AZD1222 dose. The receptor chain draws on TRBV6-5 and TRBJ1-2; 7 bases in the junction line up with TRBD1. This clonotype originated in an adult who received the AZD1222 COVID-19 vaccine. The bases are TGTGCCAGCAGTCCCCAGGGGGTGGCAGTCTATGGCTACACCTTC. This yields the protein CASSPQGVAVYGYTF.